The clone carrying this TCR beta chain was counted at least ten times. Its antigen is undetermined. The entry originates in a study of T cell responses to AZD1222 COVID-19 vaccine. General study results and limits: Just five to seven people given AZD1222 tested seropositive at baseline.

CDR3 length: 16 residues. The V gene's germline CDR1 is LNHNV and CDR2 YYDKDF (reference sequence). V shed 5 bases, J shed 4 bases, and the junction held 8 bases outside the gene matches. The data were produced by immunoSEQ multiplex PCR, yet TCRdb's version contains in-frame clones alone and is incomplete. The data show fewer than 150,000 clones, around nine tenths seen once. This clonotype was obtained from an adult in good health. This specimen was peripheral blood, taken on day 0 of AZD1222 vaccination. This sequence joins TRBV15 and TRBJ2-2; TRBD1 aligns across 9 bases. In DNA form, the CDR3 reads TGTGCCACCAGCGCTCACAGGGGGCGCAGCACCGGGGAGCTGTTTTTT. It codes for CATSAHRGRSTGELFF.